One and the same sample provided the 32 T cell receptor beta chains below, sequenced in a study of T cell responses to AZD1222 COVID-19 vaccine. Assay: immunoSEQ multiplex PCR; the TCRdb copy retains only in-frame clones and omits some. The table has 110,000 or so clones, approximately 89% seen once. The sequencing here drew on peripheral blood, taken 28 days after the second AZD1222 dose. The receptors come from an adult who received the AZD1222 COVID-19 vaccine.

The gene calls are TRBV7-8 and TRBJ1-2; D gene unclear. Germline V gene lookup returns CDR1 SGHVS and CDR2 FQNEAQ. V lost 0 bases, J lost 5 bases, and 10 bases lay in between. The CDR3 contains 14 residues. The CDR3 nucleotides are TGTGCCAGCAGCTTAGCGAGCACAGTTTATGGCTACACCTTC. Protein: CASSLASTVYGYTF.

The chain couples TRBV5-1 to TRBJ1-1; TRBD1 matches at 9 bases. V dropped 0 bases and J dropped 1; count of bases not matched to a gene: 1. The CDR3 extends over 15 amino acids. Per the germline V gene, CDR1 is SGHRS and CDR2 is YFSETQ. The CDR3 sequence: CASSLGDRANTEAFF. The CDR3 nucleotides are TGCGCCAGCAGCTTGGGGGACAGGGCGAACACTGAAGCTTTCTTT.

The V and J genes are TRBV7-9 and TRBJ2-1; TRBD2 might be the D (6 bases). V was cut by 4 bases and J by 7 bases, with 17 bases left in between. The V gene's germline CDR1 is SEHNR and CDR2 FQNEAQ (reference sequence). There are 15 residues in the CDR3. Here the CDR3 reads CASSSRLEALNEQFF. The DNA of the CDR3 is TGTGCCAGCAGCTCTCGACTAGAAGCTCTAAATGAGCAGTTCTTC.

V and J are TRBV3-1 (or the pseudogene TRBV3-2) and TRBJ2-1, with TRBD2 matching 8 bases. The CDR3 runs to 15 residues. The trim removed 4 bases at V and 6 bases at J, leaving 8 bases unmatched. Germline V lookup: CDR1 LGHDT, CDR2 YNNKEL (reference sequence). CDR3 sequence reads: CASSLSGAWGNEQFF. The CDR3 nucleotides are TGTGCCAGCAGCCTTAGCGGGGCGTGGGGCAATGAGCAGTTCTTC.

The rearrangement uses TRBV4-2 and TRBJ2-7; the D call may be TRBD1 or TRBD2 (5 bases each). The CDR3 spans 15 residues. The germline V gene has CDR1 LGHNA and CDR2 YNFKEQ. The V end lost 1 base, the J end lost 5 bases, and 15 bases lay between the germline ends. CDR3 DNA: TGTGCCAGCAGCCAAGTGGGAGACAGACAAGACGAGCAGTACTTC. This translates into CASSQVGDRQDEQYF.

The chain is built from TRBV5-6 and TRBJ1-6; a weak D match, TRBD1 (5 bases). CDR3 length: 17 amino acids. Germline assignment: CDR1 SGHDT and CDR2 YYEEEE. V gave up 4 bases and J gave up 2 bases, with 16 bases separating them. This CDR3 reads CASSRGSTRPYNSPLHF. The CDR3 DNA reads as TGTGCCAGCAGCCGGGGGAGCACGAGGCCCTATAATTCACCCCTCCACTTT.

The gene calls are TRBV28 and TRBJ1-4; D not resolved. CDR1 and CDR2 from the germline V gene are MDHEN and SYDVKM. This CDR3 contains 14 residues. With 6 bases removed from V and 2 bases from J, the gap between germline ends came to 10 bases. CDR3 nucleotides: TGTGCCAGCAGCAAAGGAGGGACTAATGAAAAACTGTTTTTT. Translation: CASSKGGTNEKLFF.

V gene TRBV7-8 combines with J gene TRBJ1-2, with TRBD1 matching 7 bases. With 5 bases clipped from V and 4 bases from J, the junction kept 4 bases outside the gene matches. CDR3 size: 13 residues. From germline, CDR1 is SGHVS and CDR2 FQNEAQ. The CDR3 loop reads CASSAGTAYGYTF. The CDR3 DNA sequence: TGTGCCAGCAGCGCCGGGACAGCCTATGGCTACACCTTC. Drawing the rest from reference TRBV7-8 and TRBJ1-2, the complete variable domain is GAGVSQSPRYKVAKRGQDVALRCDPISGHVSLFWYQQALGQGPEFLTYFQNEAQLDKSGLPSDRFFAERPEGSVSTLKIQRTQQEDSAVYLCASSAGTAYGYTFGSGTRLTVV.

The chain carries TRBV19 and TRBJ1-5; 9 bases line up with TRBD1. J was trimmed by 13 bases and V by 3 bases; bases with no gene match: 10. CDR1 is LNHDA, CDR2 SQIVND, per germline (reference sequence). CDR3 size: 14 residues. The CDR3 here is CASSIGTGPRRQHF. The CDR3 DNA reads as TGTGCCAGTAGTATCGGGACAGGGCCCCGACGACAGCATTTT.

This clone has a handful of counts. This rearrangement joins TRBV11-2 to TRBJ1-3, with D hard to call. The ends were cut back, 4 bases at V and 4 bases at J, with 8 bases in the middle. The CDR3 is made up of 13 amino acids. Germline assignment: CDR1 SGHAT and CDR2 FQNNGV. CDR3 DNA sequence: TGTGCCAGCAGCTCCTCGCCCGGAAACACCATATATTTT. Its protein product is CASSSSPGNTIYF.

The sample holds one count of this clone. The CDR3 spells CASTPSTANTEAFF. Written as DNA, the CDR3 is TGCGCCAGCACCCCCTCGACAGCGAACACTGAAGCTTTCTTT. The rearrangement links TRBV5-1 to TRBJ1-1; perhaps TRBD1 as D (5 bases). V lost 6 bases and J 1 base, leaving 13 bases between the germline ends. This CDR3 has 14 amino acids. Germline lookup yields CDR1 SGHRS and CDR2 YFSETQ.

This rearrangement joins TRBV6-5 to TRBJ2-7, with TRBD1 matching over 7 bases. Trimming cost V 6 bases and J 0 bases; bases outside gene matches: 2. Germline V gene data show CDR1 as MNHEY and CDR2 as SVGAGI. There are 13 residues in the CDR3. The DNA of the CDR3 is TGTGCCAGCAGCAGGACAGGCTCCTACGAGCAGTACTTC. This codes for CASSRTGSYEQYF.

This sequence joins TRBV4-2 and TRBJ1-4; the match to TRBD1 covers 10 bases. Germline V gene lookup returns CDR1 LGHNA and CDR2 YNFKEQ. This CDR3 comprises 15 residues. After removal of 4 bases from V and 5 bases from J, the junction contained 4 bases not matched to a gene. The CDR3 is CASSPQDRGNEKLFF. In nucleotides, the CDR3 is TGTGCCAGCAGCCCTCAGGACAGGGGGAATGAAAAACTGTTTTTT.

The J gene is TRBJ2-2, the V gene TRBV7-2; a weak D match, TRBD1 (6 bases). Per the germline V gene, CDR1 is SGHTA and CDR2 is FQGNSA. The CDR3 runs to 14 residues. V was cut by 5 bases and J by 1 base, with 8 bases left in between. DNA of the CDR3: TGTGCCAGCAGCAAACAGGGGAACACCGGGGAGCTGTTTTTT. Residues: CASSKQGNTGELFF.

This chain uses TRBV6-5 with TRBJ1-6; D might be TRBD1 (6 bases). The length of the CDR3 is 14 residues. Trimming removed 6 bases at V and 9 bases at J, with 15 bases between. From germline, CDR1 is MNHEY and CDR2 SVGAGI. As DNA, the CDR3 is TGTGCCAGCAGGCAATCAGGGGTTGGTTCACCCCTCCACTTT. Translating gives CASRQSGVGSPLHF.

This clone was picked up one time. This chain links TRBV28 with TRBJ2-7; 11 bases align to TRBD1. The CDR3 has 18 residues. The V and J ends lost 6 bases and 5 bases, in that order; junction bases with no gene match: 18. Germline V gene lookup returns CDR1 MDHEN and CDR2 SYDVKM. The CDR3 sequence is CASRTPMRDRGTRHEQYF. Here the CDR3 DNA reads TGTGCCAGCAGGACGCCCATGAGGGACAGGGGGACGAGGCACGAGCAGTACTTC.

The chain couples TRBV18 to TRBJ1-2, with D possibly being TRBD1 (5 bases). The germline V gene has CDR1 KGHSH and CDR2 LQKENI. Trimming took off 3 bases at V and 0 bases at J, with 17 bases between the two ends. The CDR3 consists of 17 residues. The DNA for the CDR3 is TGTGCCAGCTCACCTCCACTGGGGGGGATAGCTAACTATGGCTACACCTTC. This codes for CASSPPLGGIANYGYTF.

CDR3 residues: CSASGLSYGYTF. The CDR3, as DNA: TGCAGTGCTAGTGGATTGTCCTATGGCTACACCTTC. The V call is TRBV20-1, the J call TRBJ1-2; D unresolved. Trimming shortened V by 3 bases and J by 4 bases, and 9 bases separated the two germline ends. The V gene's germline CDR1 is DFQATT and CDR2 SNEGSKA (reference sequence). This CDR3 spans 12 amino acids.

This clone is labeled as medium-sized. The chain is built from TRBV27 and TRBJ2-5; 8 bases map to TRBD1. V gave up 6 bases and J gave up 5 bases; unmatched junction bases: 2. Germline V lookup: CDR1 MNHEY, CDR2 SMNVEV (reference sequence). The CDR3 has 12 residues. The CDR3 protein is CASRRDRETQYF. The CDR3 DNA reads TGTGCCAGCAGACGGGACAGGGAGACCCAGTACTTC.

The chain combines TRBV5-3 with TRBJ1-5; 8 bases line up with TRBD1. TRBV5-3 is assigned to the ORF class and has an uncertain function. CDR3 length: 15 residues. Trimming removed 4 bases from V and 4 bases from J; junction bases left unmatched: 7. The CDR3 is CARSRPTGENQPQHF. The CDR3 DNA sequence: TGTGCCAGAAGCCGTCCGACAGGGGAAAATCAGCCCCAGCATTTT.

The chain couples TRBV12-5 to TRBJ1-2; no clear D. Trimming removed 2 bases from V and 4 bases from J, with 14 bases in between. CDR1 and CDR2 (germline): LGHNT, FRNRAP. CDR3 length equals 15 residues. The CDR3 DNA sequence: TGTGCTAGTGGTTTGTCAGAATTCCGTGTCTATGGCTACACCTTC. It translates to CASGLSEFRVYGYTF.

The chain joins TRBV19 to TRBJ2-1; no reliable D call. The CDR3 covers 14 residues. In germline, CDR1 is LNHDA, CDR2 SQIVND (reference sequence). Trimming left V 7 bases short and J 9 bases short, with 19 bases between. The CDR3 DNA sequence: TGTGCCAGTACGGCCCGGGTGGGTCTGAGTGAGCAGTTCTTC. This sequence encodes CASTARVGLSEQFF. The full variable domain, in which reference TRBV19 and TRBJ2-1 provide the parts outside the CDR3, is DGGITQSPKYLFRKEGQNVTLSCEQNLNHDAMYWYRQDPGQGLRLIYYSQIVNDFQKGDIAEGYSVSREKKESFPLTVTSAQKNPTAFYLCASTARVGLSEQFFGPGTRLTVL.

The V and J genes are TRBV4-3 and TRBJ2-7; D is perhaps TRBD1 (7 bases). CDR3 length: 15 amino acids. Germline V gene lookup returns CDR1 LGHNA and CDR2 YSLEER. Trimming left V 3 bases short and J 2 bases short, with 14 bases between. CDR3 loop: CASSQIPGGTYEQYF. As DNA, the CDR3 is TGCGCCAGCAGCCAGATACCAGGGGGGACCTACGAGCAGTACTTC.

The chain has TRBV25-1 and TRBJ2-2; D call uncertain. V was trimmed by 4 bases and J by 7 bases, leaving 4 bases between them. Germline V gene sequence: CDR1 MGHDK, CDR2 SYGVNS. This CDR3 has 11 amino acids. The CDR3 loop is CASSGGGELFF. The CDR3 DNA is TGTGCCAGCAGTGGTGGCGGGGAGCTGTTTTTT.

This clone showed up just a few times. CDR3 nucleotide sequence: TGCGCCAGCAGCTTGGGACTATCCGATACGCAGTATTTT. Translated, it gives CASSLGLSDTQYF. V is TRBV5-1 and J is TRBJ2-3, with D possibly TRBD2 on 5 matching bases. V was cut by 0 bases and J by 6 bases, with 8 bases left in between. Germline V lookup: CDR1 SGHRS, CDR2 YFSETQ. This CDR3 has 13 amino acids.

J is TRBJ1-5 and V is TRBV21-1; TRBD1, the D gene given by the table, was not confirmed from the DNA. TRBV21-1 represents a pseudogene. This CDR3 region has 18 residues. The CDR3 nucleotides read TGTGCCAGCAGCAAGTACAGGTGGCGAAGTTATAGCAATCAGCCCCAGCATTTT. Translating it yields CASSKYRWRSYSNQPQHF.

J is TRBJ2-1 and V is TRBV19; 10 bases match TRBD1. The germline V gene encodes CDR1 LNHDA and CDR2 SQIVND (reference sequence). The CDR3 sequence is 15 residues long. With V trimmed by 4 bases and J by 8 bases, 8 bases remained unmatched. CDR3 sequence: CASSSRDRGKDEQFF. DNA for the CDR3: TGTGCCAGTAGTAGCCGGGACAGGGGTAAGGATGAGCAGTTCTTC.

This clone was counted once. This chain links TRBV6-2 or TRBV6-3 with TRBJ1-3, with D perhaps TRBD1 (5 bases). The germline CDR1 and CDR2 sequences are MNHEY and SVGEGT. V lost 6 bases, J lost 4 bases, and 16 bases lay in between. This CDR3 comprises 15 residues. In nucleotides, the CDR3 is TGTGCCAGCAGCCGCGGGACGCTAACGGGAAACACCATATATTTT. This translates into CASSRGTLTGNTIYF.

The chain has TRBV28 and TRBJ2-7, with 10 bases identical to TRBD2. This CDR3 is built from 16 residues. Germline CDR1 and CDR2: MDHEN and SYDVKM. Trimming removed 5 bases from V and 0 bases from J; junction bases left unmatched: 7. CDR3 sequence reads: CASSPGLADRSYEQYF. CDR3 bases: TGTGCCAGCAGTCCAGGACTAGCGGATCGCTCCTACGAGCAGTACTTC.

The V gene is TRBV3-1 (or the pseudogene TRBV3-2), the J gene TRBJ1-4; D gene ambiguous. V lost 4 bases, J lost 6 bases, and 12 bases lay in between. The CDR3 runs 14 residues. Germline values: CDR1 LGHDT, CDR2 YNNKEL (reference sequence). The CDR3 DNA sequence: TGTGCCAGCAGCCGGAGGGAGGAGTATGAAAAACTGTTTTTT. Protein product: CASSRREEYEKLFF.

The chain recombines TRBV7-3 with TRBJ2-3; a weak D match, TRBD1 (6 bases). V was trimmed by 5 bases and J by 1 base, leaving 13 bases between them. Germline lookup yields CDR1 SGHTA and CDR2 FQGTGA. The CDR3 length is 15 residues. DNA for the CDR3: TGTGCCAGCAGCCCTACAGGGTTTGGCACAGATACGCAGTATTTT. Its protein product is CASSPTGFGTDTQYF.

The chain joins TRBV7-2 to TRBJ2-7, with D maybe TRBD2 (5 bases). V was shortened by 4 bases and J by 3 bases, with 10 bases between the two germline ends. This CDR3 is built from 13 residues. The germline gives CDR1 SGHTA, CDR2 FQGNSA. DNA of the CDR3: TGTGCCAGCAGCTCGGAGGCTATCTACGAGCAGTACTTC. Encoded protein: CASSSEAIYEQYF.